Below, one T cell receptor beta chain is given with its context. This specimen belongs to a study of blood T cell repertoires in COVID-19. At the level of the study: The analysed material was cDNA or gDNA that came from T cells, B-cell-depleted T cells, or PBMCs.

The CDR3 runs to 11 residues. V was shortened by 5 bases and J by 1 base, with 3 bases between the two germline ends. Per germline, CDR1 WSHSY and CDR2 SAAADI. Authors' processing steps: Counts of nucleated cells, estimated from reference gene primer amplification, were obtained. Some clones are missing from TCRdb's copy, which holds only in-frame ones; the method was immunoSEQ multiplex PCR. V, J and clone size are those of that table, while D and trimming were read from the DNA. The sample includes about 170,000 clones, about 93% of them seen just once. The receptor was isolated from a woman between 45 and 60 years old with acute or convalescent COVID-19. The source material was peripheral blood. V usage is TRBV10-2 and J usage is TRBJ2-7; D unclear. The CDR3 DNA reads TGCGCCAGCAGTCAATCCTACGAGCAGTACTTC. It yields the protein CASSQSYEQYF.